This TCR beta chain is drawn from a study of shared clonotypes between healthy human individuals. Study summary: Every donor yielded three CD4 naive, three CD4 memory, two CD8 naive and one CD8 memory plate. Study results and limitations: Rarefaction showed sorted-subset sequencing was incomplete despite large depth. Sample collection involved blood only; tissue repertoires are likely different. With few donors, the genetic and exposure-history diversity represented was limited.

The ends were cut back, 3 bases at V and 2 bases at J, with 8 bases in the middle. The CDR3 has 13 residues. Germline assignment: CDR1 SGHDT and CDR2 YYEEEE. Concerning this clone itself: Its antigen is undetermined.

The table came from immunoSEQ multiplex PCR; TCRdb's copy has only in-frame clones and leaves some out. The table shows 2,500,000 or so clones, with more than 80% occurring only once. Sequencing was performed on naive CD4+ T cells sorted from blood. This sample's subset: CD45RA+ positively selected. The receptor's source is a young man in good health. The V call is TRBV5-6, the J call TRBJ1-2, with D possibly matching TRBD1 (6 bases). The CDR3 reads CASSYQGNYGYTF. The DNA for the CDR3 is TGTGCCAGCAGCTACCAGGGGAACTATGGCTACACCTTC. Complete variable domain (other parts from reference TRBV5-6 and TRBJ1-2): DAGVTQSPTHLIKTRGQQVTLRCSPKSGHDTVSWYQQALGQGPQFIFQYYEEEERQRGNFPDRFSGHQFPNYSSELNVNALLLGDSALYLCASSYQGNYGYTFGSGTRLTVV.